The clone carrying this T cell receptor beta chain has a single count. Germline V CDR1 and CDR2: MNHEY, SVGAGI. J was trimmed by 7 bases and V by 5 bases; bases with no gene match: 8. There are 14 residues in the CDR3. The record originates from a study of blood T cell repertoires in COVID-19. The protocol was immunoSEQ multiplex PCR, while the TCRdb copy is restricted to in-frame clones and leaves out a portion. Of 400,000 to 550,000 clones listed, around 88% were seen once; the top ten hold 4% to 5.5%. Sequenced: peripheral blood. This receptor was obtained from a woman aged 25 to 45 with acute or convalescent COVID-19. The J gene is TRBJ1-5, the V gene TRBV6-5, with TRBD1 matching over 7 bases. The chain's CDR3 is CASSPTGVGQPQHF. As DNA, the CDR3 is TGTGCCAGCAGTCCTACAGGGGTTGGGCAGCCCCAGCATTTT.